The present TCR beta chain was sequenced within a study of T cell repertoires in aging, cancer and after chemotherapy. The length of the CDR3 is 15 residues. Trimming pared 6 bases from V and 4 bases from J, leaving 18 bases between. CDR1 and CDR2 (germline): SGHTA, FQGNSA. Overall study findings and caveats: In cancer patients, declining TCR diversity with age involved lost richness and lost evenness.

For this clonotype: Antigen: not known.

A mixed TRB-A/B primer pool amplified rearranged TRB by multiplex touch-down PCR. TCRdb reprocessed the multiplex PCR reads via MiXCR and lists one record per CDR3 protein. The sample has about 6,200 distinct CDR3 sequences, about 25% seen once; the top ten hold 3% to 5%. The template was genomic DNA from peripheral blood, not RNA. The sequenced sample consisted of blood. The chain joins TRBV7-2 to TRBJ2-5, with a possible D match to TRBD2 (7 bases). The TCR sequence derives from a human donor in good health. The CDR3, as DNA: TGTGCCAGCAGTAGAGGGGGGAGGGGTGGAGAGACCCAGTACTTC. This sequence encodes CASSRGGRGGETQYF.